This TCR beta chain was captured by sequencing in a study of Tregs in tolerant kidney transplant recipients. Unstimulated Tregs (CD4+CD25+CD127-) and CD4+CD25- non-Tregs were sorted from PBMCs. Measured with immunoSEQ multiplex PCR; TCRdb has only the in-frame clones, and not every one. The sample yields tens of thousands of clones, 84% seen once. Points from the study as a whole: The most relevant donor-specific Treg TCRbeta repertoire apparently came from expansion with activated donor B cells. Biological reproducibility was not directly addressed in this study. Validation in larger populations is needed because few patients were studied.

With regard to this clone: Its target is unknown.

Sequences were obtained from CD4+ T cells from blood. This TCR was recovered from a human donor in good health.

DNA of the CDR3: TGTGCCAGCAGCTTAGACGGGAGCTCCTACAATGAGCAGTTCTTC. Translation: CASSLDGSSYNEQFF. The chain joins TRBV7-9 to TRBJ2-1; D possibly corresponds to TRBD2 (6 bases). The CDR3 loop spans 15 amino acids. V was clipped by 1 base and J by 0 bases, with 7 bases between them. Germline V lookup: CDR1 SEHNR, CDR2 FQNEAQ (reference sequence).